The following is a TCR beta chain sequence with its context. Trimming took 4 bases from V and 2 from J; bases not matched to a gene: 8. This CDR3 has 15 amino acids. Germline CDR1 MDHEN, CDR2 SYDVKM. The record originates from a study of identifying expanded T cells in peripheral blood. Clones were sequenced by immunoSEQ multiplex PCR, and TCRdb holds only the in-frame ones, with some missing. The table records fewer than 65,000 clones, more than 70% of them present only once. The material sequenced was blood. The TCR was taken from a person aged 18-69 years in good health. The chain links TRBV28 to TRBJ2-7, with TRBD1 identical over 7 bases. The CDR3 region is CASSWLGGAPYEQYF. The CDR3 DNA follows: TGTGCCAGCAGTTGGTTAGGGGGCGCACCCTACGAGCAGTACTTC.